These 29 T cell receptor beta chains were all obtained from the same sample, sequenced in a study of blood T cell repertoires in COVID-19 (TCRdb year 2020). The library was obtained by the immunoSEQ multiplex PCR assay. Drawn from immuneACCESS, this table holds only the in-frame rearrangements with V and J called that TCRdb kept. Clones are partly lost; checked studies trace under half to an unresolved V gene and leave the rest unexplained. Present in this sample are around 250,000 clones, over 75% of which were seen just once. The ten top clones hold approximately 2% of the sample. Sample: PBMCs or T cells enriched from blood (not recorded which). The origin of the receptors is a woman between 45 and 60 years old who had recovered from COVID-19.

The chain carries TRBV5-1 and TRBJ2-6; 8 nucleotides line up with TRBD1. After removal of 2 bases from V and 3 bases from J, the junction contained 7 bases not matched to a gene. Germline V gives CDR1 SGHRS, CDR2 YFSETQ. The CDR3 consists of 17 residues. The CDR3, as DNA: TGCGCCAGCAGCTTTCGTCAGGGGGCGCATGGGGCCAACGTCCTGACTTTC. It yields the protein CASSFRQGAHGANVLTF.

This chain connects TRBV2 to TRBJ2-7, with 8 bases aligning to TRBD2. J lost 0 bases, V lost 3 bases, and 7 bases had no gene match. CDR1 is SNHLY and CDR2 is FYNNEI in the germline V gene. The CDR3 totals 16 residues. This CDR3 reads CASSDISLADSYEQYF. In DNA, the CDR3 is TGTGCCAGCAGTGATATCTCACTAGCGGACTCCTACGAGCAGTACTTC.

The chain couples TRBV7-9 to TRBJ1-1; no reliable D call. The germline V gene has CDR1 SEHNR and CDR2 FQNEAQ (reference sequence). The CDR3 has 11 residues. Trimming removed 5 bases from V and 5 bases from J, with 6 bases in between. The CDR3: CASSAQTEAFF. The CDR3 DNA is TGTGCCAGCAGCGCCCAGACTGAAGCTTTCTTT.

The chain has TRBV28 and TRBJ2-1; 7 nucleotides align to TRBD2. Losses at the gene ends were 5 bases for V and 2 bases for J; bases not matched to a gene: 9. CDR3 length equals 16 residues. Germline V gene lookup returns CDR1 MDHEN and CDR2 SYDVKM. CDR3 coding DNA: TGTGCCAGCAGTCTGGCACCGGGACTAACCTACAATGAGCAGTTCTTC. Protein: CASSLAPGLTYNEQFF.

This clone was seen a few times. The chain is built from TRBV27 and TRBJ2-1; D might be TRBD2 (6 bases). The CDR3 loop spans 15 amino acids. V was pared by 2 bases and J by 6 bases, with 14 bases between. The germline V gene encodes CDR1 MNHEY and CDR2 SMNVEV (reference sequence). CDR3 sequence reads: CASSLTGVNINEQFF. CDR3 bases: TGTGCCAGCAGTTTAACGGGGGTAAACATCAATGAGCAGTTCTTC.

V is TRBV30 and J is TRBJ1-5, with D perhaps TRBD1 (5 bases). The germline V gene encodes CDR1 GTSNPN and CDR2 SVGIG (reference sequence). The CDR3 covers 15 residues. V was trimmed by 0 bases and J by 1 base, leaving 10 bases between them. The CDR3 nucleotides are TGTGCCTGGAGTGTAATGGCAGGGAGCAATCAGCCCCAGCATTTT. It is translated as CAWSVMAGSNQPQHF. Variable domain in full (rest from reference TRBV30 and TRBJ1-5): SQTIHQWPATLVQPVGSPLSLECTVEGTSNPNLYWYRQAAGRGLQLLFYSVGIGQISSEVPQNLSASRPQDRQFILSSKKLLLSDSGFYLCAWSVMAGSNQPQHFGDGTRLSIL.

The chain links TRBV11-2 to TRBJ2-7; unclear D gene. This CDR3 has 11 amino acids. Germline V gene data show CDR1 as SGHAT and CDR2 as FQNNGV. V dropped 3 bases and J dropped 3 bases, with 3 bases sitting between them. The CDR3 region is CASSLYYEQYF. The CDR3, as DNA: TGTGCCAGCAGCTTGTACTACGAGCAGTACTTC.

J is TRBJ2-1 and V is TRBV5-4; D is undetermined. CDR1 is SGHNT, CDR2 YYREEE, per germline (reference sequence). V shed 0 bases and J shed 5 bases, with 9 bases lying between them. The CDR3 is 14 residues long. The chain's CDR3 is CASSLVGRNNEQFF. The CDR3 nucleotides are TGTGCCAGCAGCTTGGTGGGCAGGAACAATGAGCAGTTCTTC.

The chain joins TRBV9 to TRBJ2-3; 8 nucleotides line up with TRBD2. There are 17 residues in the CDR3. CDR1 and CDR2 (germline): SGDLS, YYNGEE. After removal of 4 bases from V and 2 bases from J, the junction contained 12 bases not matched to a gene. In DNA form, the CDR3 reads TGTGCCAGCAGCCTGGAGGTTGGCGGGAGGCCCACAGATACGCAGTATTTT. It is translated as CASSLEVGGRPTDTQYF.

In nucleotides, the CDR3 is TGTGCCAGCAGCCAAGCCCTTAGCGGGAGTGGTGGCGAGCAGTACTTC. Translating it yields CASSQALSGSGGEQYF. This chain links TRBV3-1 (or the pseudogene TRBV3-2) with TRBJ2-7, with 9 nucleotides matching TRBD2. This CDR3 spans 16 amino acids. Germline V CDR1 and CDR2: LGHDT, YNNKEL (reference sequence). Trimming cost V 1 base and J 6 bases; bases outside gene matches: 10.

This clone was detected only once. The chain links TRBV7-8 to TRBJ1-1; TRBD1 is a possible D gene (5 bases). This CDR3 spans 14 amino acids. V lost 2 bases and J lost 10, with 17 bases in between. CDR1 and CDR2 from the germline V gene are SGHVS and FQNEAQ. CDR3: CASSLYKGLIGAFF. In DNA, the CDR3 is TGTGCCAGCAGCTTATATAAGGGGCTTATAGGAGCTTTCTTT.

V gene TRBV4-2 combines with J gene TRBJ2-3, with D unclear. V dropped 0 bases and J dropped 2 bases, with 6 bases sitting between them. The CDR3 runs to 14 residues. The V gene's germline CDR1 is LGHNA and CDR2 YNFKEQ. CDR3 amino acids: CASSQEANTDTQYF. The CDR3 DNA follows: TGTGCCAGCAGCCAAGAAGCTAACACAGATACGCAGTATTTT.

This clone was seen a single time. The chain links TRBV27 to TRBJ2-7, with D possibly being TRBD1 (5 bases). The germline V and J ends were trimmed by 1 base and 6 bases, with 10 bases remaining between them. There are 13 residues in the CDR3. Per germline, CDR1 MNHEY and CDR2 SMNVEV (reference sequence). The CDR3 nucleotides read TGTGCCAGCAGTTTATTGGGGCAGACCGAGCAGTACTTC. Its protein is CASSLLGQTEQYF.

This chain joins TRBV3-1 (or the pseudogene TRBV3-2) and TRBJ1-2; 7 bases match TRBD1. This CDR3 contains 14 residues. Germline V CDR1 and CDR2: LGHDT, YNNKEL (reference sequence). The V and J ends lost 3 bases and 4 bases, in that order; junction bases with no gene match: 5. In DNA form, the CDR3 reads TGTGCCAGCAGCCAGACCGGGACAGTCTATGGCTACACCTTC. Translation: CASSQTGTVYGYTF.

The chain combines TRBV6-6 with TRBJ1-3, with D possibly being TRBD1 (5 bases). CDR1 is MNHNY, CDR2 SVGAGI, per germline (reference sequence). The V and J ends lost 11 bases and 7 bases respectively, with 12 bases between them. This CDR3 has 11 residues. Here the CDR3 reads CAGGAGNTIYF. The CDR3 DNA is TGTGCCGGCGGGGCGGGGAACACCATATATTTT.

There are a few counts of this clone. V and J are TRBV7-9 and TRBJ2-1; 7 bases are shared with TRBD2. Germline V lookup: CDR1 SEHNR, CDR2 FQNEAQ (reference sequence). The CDR3 consists of 16 residues. Germline trimming cut 7 bases from V and 2 bases from J; bases unmatched to any gene: 11. CDR3 protein: CASNHFRAGAYNEQFF. The CDR3 bases are TGTGCCAGCAACCACTTTAGGGCGGGAGCCTACAATGAGCAGTTCTTC.

The chain couples TRBV19 to TRBJ1-1; 8 nucleotides align to TRBD1. The V segment lost 7 bases and the J segment 4 bases; nucleotides outside the gene matches: 8. The CDR3 loop spans 14 amino acids. Germline CDR1 and CDR2: LNHDA and SQIVND (reference sequence). The CDR3 coding sequence is TGTGCCAGTACCTGGACAGGGTTAGGCACTGAAGCTTTCTTT. This translates into CASTWTGLGTEAFF. The variable domain in full, completed from reference TRBV19 and TRBJ1-1, reads DGGITQSPKYLFRKEGQNVTLSCEQNLNHDAMYWYRQDPGQGLRLIYYSQIVNDFQKGDIAEGYSVSREKKESFPLTVTSAQKNPTAFYLCASTWTGLGTEAFFGQGTRLTVV.

The chain combines TRBV9 with TRBJ1-3; perhaps TRBD1 as D (6 bases). The CDR3 is made up of 15 amino acids. Germline V lookup: CDR1 SGDLS, CDR2 YYNGEE. V shed 4 bases and J shed 2 bases, with 13 bases lying between them. CDR3 DNA: TGTGCCAGCAGCCGGGTGGGGGCGGCTGGAAACACCATATATTTT. The encoded protein is CASSRVGAAGNTIYF.

The chain joins TRBV21-1 to TRBJ2-7; the DNA was not used to check the table's D call, TRBD2. TRBV21-1 is tagged as a pseudogene. The CDR3 contains 13 residues. The CDR3 region is CASRSGGTNEQYF. DNA of the CDR3: TGTGCCAGCAGATCCGGAGGGACTAACGAGCAGTACTTC.

The chain carries TRBV3-1 (or the pseudogene TRBV3-2) and TRBJ2-3; TRBD2 might be the D (6 bases). Germline CDR1 and CDR2: LGHDT and YNNKEL (reference sequence). The ends were cut back, 1 base at V and 4 bases at J, with 15 bases in the middle. CDR3 length: 16 amino acids. In DNA, the CDR3 is TGTGCCAGCAGCCAAGTCGCGGGACTGATTGCAGATACGCAGTATTTT. Its translation is CASSQVAGLIADTQYF.

The chain is built from TRBV21-1 and TRBJ2-1; the table's TRBD1 call for D was not verified on the DNA. TRBV21-1 is recorded as a pseudogene. This CDR3 spans 13 amino acids. CDR3 sequence (DNA): TGTGCCAGCAGCAAATATGCAGGTCAGGTGCAGTTCTTC. Amino acid sequence: CASSKYAGQVQFF.

The chain is built from TRBV5-1 and TRBJ1-1, with TRBD1 as a possible D gene (5 bases). Germline values: CDR1 SGHRS, CDR2 YFSETQ. V dropped 1 base and J dropped 4 bases, with 14 bases sitting between them. The CDR3 has 15 residues. The CDR3 region has the DNA TGCGCCAGCAGCTTGTTCGGGTCGGGGGTCACTGAAGCTTTCTTT. Its translation: CASSLFGSGVTEAFF. The entire variable domain, with the rest obtained from reference TRBV5-1 and TRBJ1-1, is as follows: KAGVTQTPRYLIKTRGQQVTLSCSPISGHRSVSWYQQTPGQGLQFLFEYFSETQRNKGNFPGRFSGRQFSNSRSEMNVSTLELGDSALYLCASSLFGSGVTEAFFGQGTRLTVV.

CDR3 DNA: TGTGCCAGCAGTGCTAGCAGTACCTACGAGCAGTACTTC. Translation: CASSASSTYEQYF. J is TRBJ2-7 and V is TRBV4-2; D may be TRBD2 (5 bases). Germline values: CDR1 LGHNA, CDR2 YNFKEQ. There are 13 residues in the CDR3. V lost 6 bases and J lost 2, with 11 bases in between.

This clone has a single count. V gene TRBV6-5 combines with J gene TRBJ2-3; maybe TRBD1 (6 bases). Germline CDR1 MNHEY, CDR2 SVGAGI. Trimming left V 3 bases short and J 3 bases short, with 13 bases between. The CDR3 contains 15 residues. For the CDR3, the DNA is TGTGCCAGCAGTTATTCAGGGGCTAGGACAGATACGCAGTATTTT. Amino acids: CASSYSGARTDTQYF.

DNA of the CDR3: TGTGCCTGGACGGCGGGAGGGGAGACCCAGTACTTC. It translates to CAWTAGGETQYF. The chain combines TRBV30 with TRBJ2-5; 9 bases are shared with TRBD2. In germline, CDR1 is GTSNPN, CDR2 SVGIG (reference sequence). The ends lost 4 bases at V and 5 bases at J; junction bases unmatched: 2. This CDR3 has 12 amino acids.

The rearrangement links TRBV19 to TRBJ1-1, with TRBD1 as a possible D gene (6 bases). CDR3 size: 16 residues. CDR1 and CDR2 (germline): LNHDA, SQIVND (reference sequence). V was pared by 4 bases and J by 5 bases, with 20 bases between. This chain's CDR3 is CASSTDRYHIGTEAFF. The DNA for the CDR3 is TGTGCCAGTAGTACCGACAGGTATCATATCGGAACTGAAGCTTTCTTT. The full variable domain, completed using reference TRBV19 and TRBJ1-1, is DGGITQSPKYLFRKEGQNVTLSCEQNLNHDAMYWYRQDPGQGLRLIYYSQIVNDFQKGDIAEGYSVSREKKESFPLTVTSAQKNPTAFYLCASSTDRYHIGTEAFFGQGTRLTVV.

The chain combines TRBV2 with TRBJ2-1; maybe TRBD2 (6 bases). This CDR3 has 12 amino acids. The V end was cut by 6 bases, the J end by 7 bases, with 10 bases between. Germline values: CDR1 SNHLY, CDR2 FYNNEI. CDR3: CASRGLTNEQFF. CDR3 bases: TGTGCCAGCAGGGGACTTACAAATGAGCAGTTCTTC.

With respect to this clone: The same CDR3 is also encoded by other DNA sequences in this sample. The rearrangement links TRBV5-1 to TRBJ1-5; D gene uncertain. V lost 0 bases, J lost 2 bases, and 6 bases lay in between. The CDR3 totals 14 residues. The germline V gene has CDR1 SGHRS and CDR2 YFSETQ. The CDR3 DNA reads TGCGCCAGCAGCTTGGAAGCCGGCAATCAGCCCCAGCATTTT. Translated, it gives CASSLEAGNQPQHF. The full variable domain, rest sourced from reference TRBV5-1 and TRBJ1-5, is KAGVTQTPRYLIKTRGQQVTLSCSPISGHRSVSWYQQTPGQGLQFLFEYFSETQRNKGNFPGRFSGRQFSNSRSEMNVSTLELGDSALYLCASSLEAGNQPQHFGDGTRLSIL.

The rearrangement links TRBV7-9 to TRBJ2-1, with D maybe TRBD2 (5 bases). V was pared by 5 bases and J by 12 bases, with 14 bases between. The CDR3 totals 12 residues. Germline V gives CDR1 SEHNR, CDR2 FQNEAQ (reference sequence). The DNA for the CDR3 is TGTGCCAGCAGCGCCACTAGAATCGCGCAGTTCTTC. Its translation is CASSATRIAQFF.